This TCR beta chain was recorded in a study of blood T cell repertoires in COVID-19. Whole-study context: Specimens from acute and convalescent COVID-19 originated in the United States, Italy and Spain. Sources were T cells, B-cell-depleted T cells, or PBMCs; the material itself was cDNA or gDNA.

V was pared by 5 bases and J by 0 bases, with 10 bases between. Per germline, CDR1 MNHEY and CDR2 SVGAGI. The CDR3 covers 14 residues. In the study's own analysis: Using reference gene primer amplification, nucleated cell counts were estimated. Only in-frame clones appear in the TCRdb table, and some are missing; sequencing was by immunoSEQ multiplex PCR. V and J calls and clone size follow that table, whereas D and trimming were derived from the DNA. The sample records about 43,000 clones, approximately 80% being singletons. Material for sequencing was peripheral blood. The gene calls are TRBV6-5 and TRBJ1-1; possibly TRBD1 for D (6 bases). The sequence came from a woman aged 55-75 years with acute or convalescent COVID-19. CDR3 coding DNA: TGTGCCAGCAGTAAGGACAGCATGAACACTGAAGCTTTCTTT. Amino acid sequence: CASSKDSMNTEAFF.